This T cell receptor beta chain comes out of a study of blood T cell repertoires in COVID-19. Study summary: The origin of the acute and convalescent COVID-19 samples was the United States, Italy and Spain.

Losses at the gene ends were 4 bases for V and 5 bases for J; bases not matched to a gene: 8. Germline V gives CDR1 LNHDA, CDR2 SQIVND (reference sequence). This CDR3 region has 16 residues. In the authors' workflow: Quantification of nucleated cells was approximated via reference gene primer amplification. Clones were read by immunoSEQ multiplex PCR, and TCRdb kept only the in-frame ones, dropping some. That table gives V, J and clone size, and the DNA gave D and trimming. This table holds about 150,000 clones, 75% to 90% found once. This TCR came from a man aged 55 to 70 with active or convalescent COVID-19. The chain is built from TRBV19 and TRBJ2-5; 12 bases align to TRBD2. The sequencing input was peripheral blood. The CDR3 spells CASSNPSGGAGETQYF. Here the CDR3 DNA reads TGTGCCAGTAGTAACCCTAGCGGGGGGGCCGGGGAGACCCAGTACTTC.